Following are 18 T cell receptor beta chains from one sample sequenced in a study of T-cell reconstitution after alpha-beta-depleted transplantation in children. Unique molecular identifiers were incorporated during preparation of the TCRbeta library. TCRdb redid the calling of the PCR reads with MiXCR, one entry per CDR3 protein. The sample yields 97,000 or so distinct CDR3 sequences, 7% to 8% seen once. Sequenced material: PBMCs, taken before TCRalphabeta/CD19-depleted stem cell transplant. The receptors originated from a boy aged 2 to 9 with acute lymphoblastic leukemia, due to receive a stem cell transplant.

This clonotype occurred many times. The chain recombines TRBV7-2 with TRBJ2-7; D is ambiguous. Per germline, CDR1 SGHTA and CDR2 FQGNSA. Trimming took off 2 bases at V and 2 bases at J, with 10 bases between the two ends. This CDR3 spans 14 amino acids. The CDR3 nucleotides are TGTGCCAGCAGCTTAATGGCAAAAACCTACGAGCAGTACTTC. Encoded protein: CASSLMAKTYEQYF.

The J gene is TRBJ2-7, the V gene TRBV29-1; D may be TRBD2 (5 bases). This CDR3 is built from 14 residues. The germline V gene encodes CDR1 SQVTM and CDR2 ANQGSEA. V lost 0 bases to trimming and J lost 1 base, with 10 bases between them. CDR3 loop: CSVEDRGQSYEQYF. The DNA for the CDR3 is TGCAGCGTTGAAGATCGAGGGCAGTCCTACGAGCAGTACTTC.

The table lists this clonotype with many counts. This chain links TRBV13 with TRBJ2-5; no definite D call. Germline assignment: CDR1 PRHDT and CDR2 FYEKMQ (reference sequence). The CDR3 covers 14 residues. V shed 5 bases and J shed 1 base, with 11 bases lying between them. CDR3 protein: CASSARPPQETQYF. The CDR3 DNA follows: TGTGCCAGCAGCGCAAGGCCCCCCCAAGAGACCCAGTACTTC.

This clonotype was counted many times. The CDR3 DNA sequence: TGTGCCAGCAGTTTCGTTTGGGACCGTAGTTCACCCCTCCACTTT. It translates to CASSFVWDRSSPLHF. The chain carries TRBV12-3 or TRBV12-4 and TRBJ1-6, with D maybe TRBD1 (5 bases). The CDR3 covers 15 residues. V was clipped by 3 bases and J by 9 bases, with 15 bases between them.

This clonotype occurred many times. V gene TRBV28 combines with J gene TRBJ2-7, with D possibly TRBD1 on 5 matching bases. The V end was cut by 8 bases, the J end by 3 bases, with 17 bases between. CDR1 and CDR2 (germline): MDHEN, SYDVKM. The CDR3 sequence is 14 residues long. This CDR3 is CASGGPGSGYEQYF. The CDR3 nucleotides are TGTGCCAGCGGTGGTCCAGGGTCTGGCTACGAGCAGTACTTC.

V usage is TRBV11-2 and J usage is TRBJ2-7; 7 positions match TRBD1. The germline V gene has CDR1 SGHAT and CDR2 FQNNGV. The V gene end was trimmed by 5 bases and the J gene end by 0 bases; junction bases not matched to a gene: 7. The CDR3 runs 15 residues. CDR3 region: CASSLIGGVSYEQYF. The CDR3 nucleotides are TGTGCCAGCAGCCTTATAGGGGGCGTCTCCTACGAGCAGTACTTC.

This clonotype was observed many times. The CDR3 nucleotides read TGCGCCAGCAGCCAAGAGGGACAGCACTATGGCTACACCTTC. Translating it yields CASSQEGQHYGYTF. The chain is built from TRBV4-1 and TRBJ1-2; 7 nucleotides align to TRBD1. This CDR3 has 14 residues. CDR1 is MGHRA, CDR2 YSYEKL, per germline. The V segment lost 0 bases and the J segment 3 bases; nucleotides outside the gene matches: 1.

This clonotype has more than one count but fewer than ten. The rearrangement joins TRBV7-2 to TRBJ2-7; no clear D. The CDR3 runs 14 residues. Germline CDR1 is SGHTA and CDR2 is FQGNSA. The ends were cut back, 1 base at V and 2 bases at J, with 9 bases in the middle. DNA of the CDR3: TGTGCCAGCAGCTTAGGCGTAGGGCCCTACGAGCAGTACTTC. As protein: CASSLGVGPYEQYF.

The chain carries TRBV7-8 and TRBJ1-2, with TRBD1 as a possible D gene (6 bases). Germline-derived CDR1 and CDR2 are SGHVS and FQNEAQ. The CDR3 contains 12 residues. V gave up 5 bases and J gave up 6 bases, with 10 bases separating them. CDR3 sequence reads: CASSSHRDGYTF. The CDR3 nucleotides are TGTGCCAGCAGCAGCCACAGGGATGGCTACACCTTC.

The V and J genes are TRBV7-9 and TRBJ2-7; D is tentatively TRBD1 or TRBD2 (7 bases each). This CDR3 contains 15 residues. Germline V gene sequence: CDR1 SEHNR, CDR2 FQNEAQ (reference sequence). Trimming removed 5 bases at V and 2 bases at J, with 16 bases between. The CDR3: CASSPWEGAAYEQYF. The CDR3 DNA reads TGTGCCAGCAGCCCGTGGGAGGGGGCCGCCTACGAGCAGTACTTC. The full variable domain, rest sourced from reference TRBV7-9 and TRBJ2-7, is DTGVSQNPRHKITKRGQNVTFRCDPISEHNRLYWYRQTLGQGPEFLTYFQNEAQLEKSRLLSDRFSAERPKGSFSTLEIQRTEQGDSAMYLCASSPWEGAAYEQYFGPGTRLTVT.

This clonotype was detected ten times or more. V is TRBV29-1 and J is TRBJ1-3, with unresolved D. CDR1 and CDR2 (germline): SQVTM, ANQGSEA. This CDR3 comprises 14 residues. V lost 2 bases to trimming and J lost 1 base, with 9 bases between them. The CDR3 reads CSVELGYSGNTIYF. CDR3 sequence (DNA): TGCAGCGTTGAATTGGGCTATTCTGGAAACACCATATATTTT.

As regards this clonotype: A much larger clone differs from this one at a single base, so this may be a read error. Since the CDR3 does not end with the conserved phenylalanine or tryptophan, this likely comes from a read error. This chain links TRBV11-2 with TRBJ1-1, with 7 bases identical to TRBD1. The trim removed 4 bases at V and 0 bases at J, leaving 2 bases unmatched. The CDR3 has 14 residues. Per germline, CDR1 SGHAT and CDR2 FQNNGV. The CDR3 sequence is CASSWGQLNTEAFS. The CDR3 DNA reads TGTGCCAGCAGCTGGGGACAGCTGAACACTGAAGCTTTCTCT.

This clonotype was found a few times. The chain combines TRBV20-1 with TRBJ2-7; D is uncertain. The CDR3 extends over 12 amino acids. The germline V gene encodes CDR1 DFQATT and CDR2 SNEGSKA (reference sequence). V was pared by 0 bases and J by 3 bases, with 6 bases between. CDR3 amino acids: CSARDPFYEQYF. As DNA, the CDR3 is TGCAGTGCTAGAGACCCCTTCTACGAGCAGTACTTC.

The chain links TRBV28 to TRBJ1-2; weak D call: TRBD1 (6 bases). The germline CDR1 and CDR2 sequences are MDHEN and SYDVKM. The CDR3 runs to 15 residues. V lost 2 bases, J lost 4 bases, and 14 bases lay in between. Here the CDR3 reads CASSLVTGPTYGYTF. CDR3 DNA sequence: TGTGCCAGCAGTTTAGTGACAGGACCCACCTATGGCTACACCTTC.

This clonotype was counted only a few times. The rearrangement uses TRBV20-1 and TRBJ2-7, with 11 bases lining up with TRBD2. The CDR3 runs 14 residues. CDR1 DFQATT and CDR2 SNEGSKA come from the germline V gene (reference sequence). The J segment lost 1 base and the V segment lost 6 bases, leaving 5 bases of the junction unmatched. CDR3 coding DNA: TGCAGTGCCGGCCGGACTAGCGGGTCCTACGAGCAGTACTTC. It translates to CSAGRTSGSYEQYF.

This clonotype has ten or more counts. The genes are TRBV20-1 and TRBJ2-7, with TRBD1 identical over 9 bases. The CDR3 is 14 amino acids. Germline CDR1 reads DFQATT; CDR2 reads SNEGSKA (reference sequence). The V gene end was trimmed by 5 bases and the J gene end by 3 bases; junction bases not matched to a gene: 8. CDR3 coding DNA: TGCAGTGCTGGACAGGGGTCGGGAATCTACGAGCAGTACTTC. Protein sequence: CSAGQGSGIYEQYF.

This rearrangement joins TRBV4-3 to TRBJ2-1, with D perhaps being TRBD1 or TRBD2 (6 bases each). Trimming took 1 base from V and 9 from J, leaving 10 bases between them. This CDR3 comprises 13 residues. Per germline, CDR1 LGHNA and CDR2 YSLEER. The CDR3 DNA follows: TGCGCCAGCAGCCAAGCCGGGGGCAGTGAGCAGTTCTTC. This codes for CASSQAGGSEQFF.

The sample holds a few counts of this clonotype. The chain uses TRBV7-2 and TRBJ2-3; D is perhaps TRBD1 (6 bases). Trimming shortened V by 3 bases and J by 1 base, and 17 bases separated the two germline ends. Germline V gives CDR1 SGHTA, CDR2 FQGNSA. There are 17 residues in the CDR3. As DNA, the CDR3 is TGTGCCAGCAGCTTGGCTCCCCCAGGGGCGGGCACAGATACGCAGTATTTT. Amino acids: CASSLAPPGAGTDTQYF.